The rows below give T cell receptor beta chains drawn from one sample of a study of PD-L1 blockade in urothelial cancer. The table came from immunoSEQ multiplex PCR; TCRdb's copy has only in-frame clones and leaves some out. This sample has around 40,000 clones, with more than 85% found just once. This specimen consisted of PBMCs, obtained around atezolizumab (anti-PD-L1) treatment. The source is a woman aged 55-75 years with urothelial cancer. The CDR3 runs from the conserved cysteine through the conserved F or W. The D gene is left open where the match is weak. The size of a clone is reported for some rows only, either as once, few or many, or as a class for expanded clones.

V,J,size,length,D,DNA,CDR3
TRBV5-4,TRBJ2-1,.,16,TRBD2,TGTGCCAGCAGCTTAGGACTAGCGGGATACTACAATGAGCAGTTCTTC,CASSLGLAGYYNEQFF
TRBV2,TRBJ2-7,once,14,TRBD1,TGTGCCAGCAGTACAGGGGGCGGAGGTTACGAGCAGTACTTC,CASSTGGGGYEQYF
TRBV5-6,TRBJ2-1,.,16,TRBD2,TGTGCCAGCAGCGGGACTAGCGGGAGCCCCTACAATGAGCAGTTCTTC,CASSGTSGSPYNEQFF
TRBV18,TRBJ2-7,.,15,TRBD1,TGTGCCAGCTCACCATCCGGGACAGGGAGTTACGAGCAGTACTTC,CASSPSGTGSYEQYF
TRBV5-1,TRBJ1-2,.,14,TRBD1,TGCGCCAGCAGCTCCGGACAGGGAAACTATGGCTACACCTTC,CASSSGQGNYGYTF
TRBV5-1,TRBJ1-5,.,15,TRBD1,TGCGCCAGCAGCTTGGAGGGGACAGGGGATCAGCCCCAGCATTTT,CASSLEGTGDQPQHF
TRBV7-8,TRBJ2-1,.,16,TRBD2,TGTGCCAGCAGCTCCCGTCTAGCGGGAGAAGGCAATGAGCAGTTCTTC,CASSSRLAGEGNEQFF
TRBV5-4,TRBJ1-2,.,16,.,TGTGCCAGCAGCTTGGCCTCGGGACTCAAAGCCTATGGCTACACCTTC,CASSLASGLKAYGYTF
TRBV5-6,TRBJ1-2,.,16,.,TGTGCCAGCAGCTTGAGAATAGGGGCATTAAGCTATGGCTACACCTTC,CASSLRIGALSYGYTF
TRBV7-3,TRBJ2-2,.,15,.,TGTGCCAGCAGCACAGGAGCCGCGAACACCGGGGAGCTGTTTTTT,CASSTGAANTGELFF
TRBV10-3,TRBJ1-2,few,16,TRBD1,TGTGCCATCAGTGATCTGACAGGGGGTCTAGGCTATGGCTACACCTTC,CAISDLTGGLGYGYTF
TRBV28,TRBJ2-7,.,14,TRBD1,TGTGCCAGCAGGACGAGGGGACAGGGGCCCGTGCAGTACTTC,CASRTRGQGPVQYF
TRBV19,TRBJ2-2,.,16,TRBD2,TGTGCCAGTCGTCGGCGGGAGCAACTCAACACCGGGGAGCTGTTTTTT,CASRRREQLNTGELFF
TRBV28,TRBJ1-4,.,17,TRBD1,TGTGCCAGCAGTTCCTGGACAGGGTCCGCAACTAATGAAAAACTGTTTTTT,CASSSWTGSATNEKLFF
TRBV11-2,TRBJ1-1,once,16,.,TGTGCCAGCAGCGGACCGAGCGGCACCTTACTCAATGAAGCTTTCTTT,CASSGPSGTLLNEAFF
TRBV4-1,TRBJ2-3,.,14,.,TGCGCCAGCAGCCGAGGGCTGTTGACAGATACGCAGTATTTT,CASSRGLLTDTQYF
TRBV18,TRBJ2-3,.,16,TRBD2,TGTGCCAGCTCACCATTGGCGGGAGGGACCACAGATACGCAGTATTTT,CASSPLAGGTTDTQYF
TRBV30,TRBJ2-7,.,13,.,TGTGCCTGGGGAGGCCAGGTTTCCTACGAGCAGTACTTC,CAWGGQVSYEQYF
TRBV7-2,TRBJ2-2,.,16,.,TGTGCCAGCAGCAGAAATGTCAGGGAAGGGACCGGGGAGCTGTTTTTT,CASSRNVREGTGELFF
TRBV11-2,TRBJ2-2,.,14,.,TGTGCCAGCAGACCGGGAGACTACACCGGGGAGCTGTTTTTT,CASRPGDYTGELFF
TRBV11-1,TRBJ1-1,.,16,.,TGTGCCAGCAGCTTATGGGTCGGGGGGTCGTACACTGAAGCTTTCTTT,CASSLWVGGSYTEAFF
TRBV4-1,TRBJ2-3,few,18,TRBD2,TGCGCCAGCAGCCTACAACTAGCGGGAGGGCCCCGGACAGATACGCAGTATTTT,CASSLQLAGGPRTDTQYF
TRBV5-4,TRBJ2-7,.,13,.,TGTGCCAGCAGCTTGGCCTCGGGATACGAGCAGTACTTC,CASSLASGYEQYF
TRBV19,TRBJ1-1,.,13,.,TGTGCCAGTGGATGGACAGCTAACACTGAAGCTTTCTTT,CASGWTANTEAFF
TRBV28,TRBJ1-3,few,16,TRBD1,TGTGCCAGCAGTTACCGGGACAGGGACGCTGGAAACACCATATATTTT,CASSYRDRDAGNTIYF
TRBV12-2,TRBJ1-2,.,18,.,TGTGCAAGTCGCTTAGAAGTAGGGACAGGGGACGGCGTGGGGGGCTACACCTTC,CASRLEVGTGDGVGGYTF
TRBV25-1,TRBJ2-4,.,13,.,TGTGCCAGCAGTGAAGGAGCCACAAACATTCAGTACTTC,CASSEGATNIQYF
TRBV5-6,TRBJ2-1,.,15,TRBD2,TGTGCCAGCAGGGGACTAGCGGGAAGTTTCAATGAGCAGTTCTTC,CASRGLAGSFNEQFF
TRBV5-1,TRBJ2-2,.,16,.,TGCGCCAGCAGCTTGGATGGACAGCTGAACACCGGGGAGCTGTTTTTT,CASSLDGQLNTGELFF
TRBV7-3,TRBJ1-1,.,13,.,TGTGCCAGCAGCTTATGGCAGAACACTGAAGCTTTCTTT,CASSLWQNTEAFF
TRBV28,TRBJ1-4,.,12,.,TGTGCCAGCAGGACCGGGGGAGAAAAACTGTTTTTT,CASRTGGEKLFF
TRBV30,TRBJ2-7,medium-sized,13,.,TGTGCCCGGAGTCCAGGGGGGTCCAACGAGCAGTACTTC,CARSPGGSNEQYF
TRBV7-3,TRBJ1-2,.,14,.,TGTGCCAGCAGCTTTTTCGGCCTAGGAAATGGCTACACCTTC,CASSFFGLGNGYTF
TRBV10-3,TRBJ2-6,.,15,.,TGTGCCATCAGTGAGTCAGTTGACAGCGCCGTTTTCCTGACTTTC,CAISESVDSAVFLTF
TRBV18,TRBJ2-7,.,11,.,TGTGCCAGCTCCTCGGAGGACGAGCAGTACTTC,CASSSEDEQYF
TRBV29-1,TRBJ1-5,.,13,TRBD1,TGCAGCGTTGCTGGGACAGGGAGGCAGCCCCAGCATTTT,CSVAGTGRQPQHF
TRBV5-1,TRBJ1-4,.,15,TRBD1,TGCGCCAGCAGCTTGGCCGGACAGGTTCGGGGAAAACTGTTTTTT,CASSLAGQVRGKLFF
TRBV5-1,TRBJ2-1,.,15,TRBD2,TGCGCCAGCAGCTGGGCTAGCGGGAGGGCCGTTGAGCAGTTCTTC,CASSWASGRAVEQFF
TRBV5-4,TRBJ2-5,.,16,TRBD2,TGTGCCAGCAGCCTCGGGACTAGCTCCGGTCTAGAGACCCAGTACTTC,CASSLGTSSGLETQYF
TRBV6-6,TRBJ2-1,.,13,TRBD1,TGTGCCAGCAGAACGGGACAGGGAAATGAGCAGTTCTTC,CASRTGQGNEQFF
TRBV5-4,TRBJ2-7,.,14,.,TGTGCCAGCAGCACGGAGAGACGTCCCTTCCAGCAGTACTTC,CASSTERRPFQQYF
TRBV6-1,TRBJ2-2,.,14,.,TGTGCCAGCATTAAGAACAGGCACACCGGGGAGCTGTTTTTT,CASIKNRHTGELFF
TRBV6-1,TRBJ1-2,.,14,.,TGTGCCAGCAGTCGCACAGGGCATAACTATGGCTACACCTTC,CASSRTGHNYGYTF
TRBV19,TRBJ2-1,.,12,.,TGTGCCAGTAGTATGCGTTTAGCGGAACAGTTCTTC,CASSMRLAEQFF
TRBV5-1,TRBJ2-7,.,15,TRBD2,TGCGCCAGCAGCTTGGTGGGGACTAGCTCCTACGAGCAGTACTTC,CASSLVGTSSYEQYF
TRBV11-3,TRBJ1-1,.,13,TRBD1,TGTGCCAGCAGCCGGGACAGCAACACTGAAGCTTTCTTT,CASSRDSNTEAFF
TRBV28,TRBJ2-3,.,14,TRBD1,TGTGCCAGCAGTGAGACAGGGTCCACAGATACGCAGTATTTT,CASSETGSTDTQYF
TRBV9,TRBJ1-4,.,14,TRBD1,TGTGCCAGCAGCCACGGGACAGGGCAGGAAAAACTGTTTTTT,CASSHGTGQEKLFF
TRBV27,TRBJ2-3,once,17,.,TGTGCCAGCAGTTTACGTCTAAGAACCTCTAGCACAGATACGCAGTATTTT,CASSLRLRTSSTDTQYF
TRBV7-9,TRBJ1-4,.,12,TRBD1,TGTGCCAGCAGGTGGACAGGTGAAAAACTGTTTTTT,CASRWTGEKLFF
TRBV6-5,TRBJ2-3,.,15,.,TGTGCCAGCAGGCCCACAGTGTTCCACACAGATACGCAGTATTTT,CASRPTVFHTDTQYF
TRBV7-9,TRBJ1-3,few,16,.,TGTGCCAGCAGCTTAGGGGAGTCGGGTACGGGAAACACCATATATTTT,CASSLGESGTGNTIYF
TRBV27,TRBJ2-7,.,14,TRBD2,TGTGCCAGCAGTCCCAGCGGGAGCTCCTACGAGCAGTACTTC,CASSPSGSSYEQYF
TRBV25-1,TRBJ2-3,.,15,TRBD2,TGTGCCAGCACCACCTTAGCGGGACACACAGATACGCAGTATTTT,CASTTLAGHTDTQYF
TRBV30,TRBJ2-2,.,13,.,TGTGCCTGGAGTGTGCGGAACACCGGGGAGCTGTTTTTT,CAWSVRNTGELFF
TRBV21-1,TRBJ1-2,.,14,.,TGTGCCAGCCGCAAAGGTGTAGGCTTTTCGAGGTACACCTTC,CASRKGVGFSRYTF
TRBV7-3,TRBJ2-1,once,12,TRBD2,TGTGCCAGCAGCCAGCGGGGGGTTGAGCAGTTCTTC,CASSQRGVEQFF
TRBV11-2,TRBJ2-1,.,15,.,TGTGCCAGCAGCTTAGAGTGGGAGGCCTACAATGAGCAGTTCTTC,CASSLEWEAYNEQFF
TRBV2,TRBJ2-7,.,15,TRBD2,TGTGCCAGCAGTAGGACTAGCGGGAGTCTAAGCGAGCAGTACTTC,CASSRTSGSLSEQYF